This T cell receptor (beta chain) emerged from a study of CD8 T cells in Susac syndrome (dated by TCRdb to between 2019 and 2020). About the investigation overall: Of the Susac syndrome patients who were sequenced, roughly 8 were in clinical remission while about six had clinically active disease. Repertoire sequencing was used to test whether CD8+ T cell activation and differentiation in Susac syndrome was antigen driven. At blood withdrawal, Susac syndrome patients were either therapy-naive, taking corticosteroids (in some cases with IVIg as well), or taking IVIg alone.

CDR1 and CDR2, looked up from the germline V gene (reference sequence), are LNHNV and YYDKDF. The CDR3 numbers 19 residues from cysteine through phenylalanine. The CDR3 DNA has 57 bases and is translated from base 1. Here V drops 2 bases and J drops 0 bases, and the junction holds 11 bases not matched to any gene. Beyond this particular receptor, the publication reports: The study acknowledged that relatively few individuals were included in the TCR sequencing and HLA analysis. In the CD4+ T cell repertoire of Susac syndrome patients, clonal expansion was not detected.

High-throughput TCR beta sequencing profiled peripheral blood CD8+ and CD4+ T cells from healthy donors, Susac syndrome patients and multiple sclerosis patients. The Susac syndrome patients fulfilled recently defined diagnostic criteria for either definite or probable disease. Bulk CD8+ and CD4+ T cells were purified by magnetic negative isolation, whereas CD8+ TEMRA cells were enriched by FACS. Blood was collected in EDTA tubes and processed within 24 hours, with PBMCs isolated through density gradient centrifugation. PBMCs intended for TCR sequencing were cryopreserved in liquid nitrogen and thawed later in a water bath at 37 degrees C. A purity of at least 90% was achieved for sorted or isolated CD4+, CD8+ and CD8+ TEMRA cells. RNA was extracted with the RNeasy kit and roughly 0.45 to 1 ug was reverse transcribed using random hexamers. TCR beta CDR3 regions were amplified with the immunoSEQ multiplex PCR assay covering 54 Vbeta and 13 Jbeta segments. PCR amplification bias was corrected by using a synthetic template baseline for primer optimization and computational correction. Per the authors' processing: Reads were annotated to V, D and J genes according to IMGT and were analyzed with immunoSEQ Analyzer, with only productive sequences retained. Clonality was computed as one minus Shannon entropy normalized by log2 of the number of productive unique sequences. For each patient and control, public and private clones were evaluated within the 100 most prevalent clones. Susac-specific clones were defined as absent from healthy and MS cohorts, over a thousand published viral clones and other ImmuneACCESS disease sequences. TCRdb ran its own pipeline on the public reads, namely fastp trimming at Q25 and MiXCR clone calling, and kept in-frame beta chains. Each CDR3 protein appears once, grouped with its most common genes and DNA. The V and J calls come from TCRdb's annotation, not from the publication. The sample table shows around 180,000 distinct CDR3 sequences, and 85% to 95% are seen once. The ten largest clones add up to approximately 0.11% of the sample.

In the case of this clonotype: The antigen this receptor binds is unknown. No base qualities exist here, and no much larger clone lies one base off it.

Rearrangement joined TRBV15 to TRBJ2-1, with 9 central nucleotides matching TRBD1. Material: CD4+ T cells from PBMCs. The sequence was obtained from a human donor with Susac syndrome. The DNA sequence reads TGTGCCACCAGCAGACCCCTGAGAGGGACAGGGAGCTCCTACAATGAGCAGTTCTTC. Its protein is CATSRPLRGTGSSYNEQFF. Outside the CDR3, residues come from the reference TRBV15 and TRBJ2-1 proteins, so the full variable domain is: DAMVIQNPRYQVTQFGKPVTLSCSQTLNHNVMYWYQQKSSQAPKLLFHYYDKDFNNEADTPDNFQSRRPNTSFCFLDIRSPGLGDTAMYLCATSRPLRGTGSSYNEQFFGPGTRLTVL.